This T cell receptor beta chain was retrieved from a study of T cells in Graves' hyperthyroidism and ophthalmopathy. The CDR3 is made up of 15 amino acids. Germline CDR1 reads LGHNA; CDR2 reads YSLEER. Unmatched junction bases numbered 10, after V lost 4 bases and J lost 5 bases. There were TCR beta CDR3 regions amplified from RNA transcripts. The TCR CDR3 was amplified in a first-round RT-PCR using the HTBI primer set. Each CDR3 protein gets one entry after TCRdb re-called the multiplex PCR reads with MiXCR. This sample has approximately 400,000 distinct CDR3 sequences; roughly 19% occur once, and the top ten carry 3% to 4%.

V usage is TRBV4-3 and J usage is TRBJ2-7, with TRBD1 matching over 8 bases. The source is a woman younger than 30 with Graves' hyperthyroidism. Sequencing was performed on blood. CDR3 coding DNA: TGCGCCAGCAGCCCGGAATGGGCGGGACAGGACGAGCAGTACTTC. As protein: CASSPEWAGQDEQYF.